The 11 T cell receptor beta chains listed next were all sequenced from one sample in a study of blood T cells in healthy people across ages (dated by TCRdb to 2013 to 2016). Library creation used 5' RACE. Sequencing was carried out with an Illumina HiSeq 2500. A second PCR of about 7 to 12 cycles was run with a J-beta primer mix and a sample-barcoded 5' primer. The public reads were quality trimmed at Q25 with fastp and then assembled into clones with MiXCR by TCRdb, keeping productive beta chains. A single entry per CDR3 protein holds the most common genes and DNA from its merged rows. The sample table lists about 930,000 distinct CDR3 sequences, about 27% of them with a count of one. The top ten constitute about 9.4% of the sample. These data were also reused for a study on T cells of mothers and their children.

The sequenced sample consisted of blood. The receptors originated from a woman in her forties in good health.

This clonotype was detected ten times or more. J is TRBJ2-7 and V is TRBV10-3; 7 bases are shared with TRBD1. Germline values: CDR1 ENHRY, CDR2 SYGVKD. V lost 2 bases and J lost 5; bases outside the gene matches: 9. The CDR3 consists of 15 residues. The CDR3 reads CAISEPGTVGHEQYF. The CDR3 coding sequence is TGTGCCATCAGTGAGCCCGGGACAGTAGGCCACGAGCAGTACTTC.

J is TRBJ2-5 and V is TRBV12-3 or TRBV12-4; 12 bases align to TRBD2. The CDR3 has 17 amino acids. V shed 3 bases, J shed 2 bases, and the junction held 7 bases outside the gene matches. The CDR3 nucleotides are TGTGCCAGCAGTTTTGGGTCCCTAGCGGGGGGGCAAGAGACCCAGTACTTC. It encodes CASSFGSLAGGQETQYF.

CDR3 loop: CATSRERDRTSYEQYF. The DNA of the CDR3 is TGTGCCACCAGCAGGGAACGGGACCGGACATCCTACGAGCAGTACTTC. This chain joins TRBV15 and TRBJ2-7; D tentatively reads TRBD1 or TRBD2 (5 bases each). Germline V gene data show CDR1 as LNHNV and CDR2 as YYDKDF (reference sequence). The CDR3 totals 16 residues. The V gene lost 3 bases and the J gene lost 1 base, with 16 bases spanning the gap. Drawing the rest from reference TRBV15 and TRBJ2-7, the complete variable domain is DAMVIQNPRYQVTQFGKPVTLSCSQTLNHNVMYWYQQKSSQAPKLLFHYYDKDFNNEADTPDNFQSRRPNTSFCFLDIRSPGLGDTAMYLCATSRERDRTSYEQYFGPGTRLTVT.

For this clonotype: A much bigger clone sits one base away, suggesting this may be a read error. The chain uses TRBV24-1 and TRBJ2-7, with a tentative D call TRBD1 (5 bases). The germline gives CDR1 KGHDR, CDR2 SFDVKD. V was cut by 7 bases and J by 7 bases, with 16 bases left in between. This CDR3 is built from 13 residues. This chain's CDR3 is CATSKKDISEQYF. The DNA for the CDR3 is TGTGCCACCAGCAAGAAGGACATCAGTGAGCAGTACTTC.

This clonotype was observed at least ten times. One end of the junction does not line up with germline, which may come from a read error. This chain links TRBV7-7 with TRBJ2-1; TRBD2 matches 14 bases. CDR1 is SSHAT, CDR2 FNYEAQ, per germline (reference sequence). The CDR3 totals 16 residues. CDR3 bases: TGTGCTAGCAGCTTAGGACTAGCGGGGGGAAACAATGAGCAGTTCTTC. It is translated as CASSLGLAGGNNEQFF.

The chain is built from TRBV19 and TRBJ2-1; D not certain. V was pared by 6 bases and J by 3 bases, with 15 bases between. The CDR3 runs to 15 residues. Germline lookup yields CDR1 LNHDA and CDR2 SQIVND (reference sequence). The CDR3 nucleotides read TGTGCCAGTAGGGAAACAGACCCCGGCTACAATGAGCAGTTCTTC. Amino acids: CASRETDPGYNEQFF.

The chain's CDR3 is CASSLGGGGPQEQYF. As DNA, the CDR3 is TGTGCCAGCAGCTTGGGTGGCGGGGGCCCCCAGGAGCAGTACTTC. J is TRBJ2-7 and V is TRBV5-4; maybe TRBD2 (7 bases). There are 15 residues in the CDR3. With 0 bases removed from V and 7 bases from J, the gap between germline ends came to 17 bases. Germline-derived CDR1 and CDR2 are SGHNT and YYREEE (reference sequence).

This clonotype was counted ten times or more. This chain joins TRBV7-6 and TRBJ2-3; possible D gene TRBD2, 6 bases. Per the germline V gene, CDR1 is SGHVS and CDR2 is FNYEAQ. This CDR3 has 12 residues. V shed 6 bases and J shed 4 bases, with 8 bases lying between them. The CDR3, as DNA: TGTGCCAGCAGTTCGGGGGCAGATACGCAGTATTTT. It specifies CASSSGADTQYF. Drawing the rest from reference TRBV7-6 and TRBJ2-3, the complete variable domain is GAGVSQSPRYKVTKRGQDVALRCDPISGHVSLYWYRQALGQGPEFLTYFNYEAQQDKSGLPNDRFSAERPEGSISTLTIQRTEQRDSAMYRCASSSGADTQYFGPGTRLTVL.

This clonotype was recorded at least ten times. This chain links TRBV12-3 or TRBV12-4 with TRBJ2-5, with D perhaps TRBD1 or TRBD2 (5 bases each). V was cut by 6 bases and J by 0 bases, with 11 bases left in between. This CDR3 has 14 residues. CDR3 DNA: TGTGCCAGCAGGGGGGACGGCTACCAAGAGACCCAGTACTTC. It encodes CASRGDGYQETQYF.

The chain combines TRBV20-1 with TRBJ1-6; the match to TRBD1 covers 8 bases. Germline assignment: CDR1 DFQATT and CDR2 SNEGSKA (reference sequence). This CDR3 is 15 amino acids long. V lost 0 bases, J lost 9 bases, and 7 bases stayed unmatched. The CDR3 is CSARDVGTGPSPLHF. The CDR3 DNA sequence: TGCAGTGCTAGAGATGTCGGGACAGGTCCTTCACCCCTCCACTTT.

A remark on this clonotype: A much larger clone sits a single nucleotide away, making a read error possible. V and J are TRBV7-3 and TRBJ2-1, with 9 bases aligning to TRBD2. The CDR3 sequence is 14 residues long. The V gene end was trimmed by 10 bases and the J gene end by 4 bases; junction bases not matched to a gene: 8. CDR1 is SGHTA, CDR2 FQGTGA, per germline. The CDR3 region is CANPRAGGYNEQFF. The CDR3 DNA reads TGTGCCAATCCACGAGCGGGGGGATACAATGAGCAGTTCTTC.